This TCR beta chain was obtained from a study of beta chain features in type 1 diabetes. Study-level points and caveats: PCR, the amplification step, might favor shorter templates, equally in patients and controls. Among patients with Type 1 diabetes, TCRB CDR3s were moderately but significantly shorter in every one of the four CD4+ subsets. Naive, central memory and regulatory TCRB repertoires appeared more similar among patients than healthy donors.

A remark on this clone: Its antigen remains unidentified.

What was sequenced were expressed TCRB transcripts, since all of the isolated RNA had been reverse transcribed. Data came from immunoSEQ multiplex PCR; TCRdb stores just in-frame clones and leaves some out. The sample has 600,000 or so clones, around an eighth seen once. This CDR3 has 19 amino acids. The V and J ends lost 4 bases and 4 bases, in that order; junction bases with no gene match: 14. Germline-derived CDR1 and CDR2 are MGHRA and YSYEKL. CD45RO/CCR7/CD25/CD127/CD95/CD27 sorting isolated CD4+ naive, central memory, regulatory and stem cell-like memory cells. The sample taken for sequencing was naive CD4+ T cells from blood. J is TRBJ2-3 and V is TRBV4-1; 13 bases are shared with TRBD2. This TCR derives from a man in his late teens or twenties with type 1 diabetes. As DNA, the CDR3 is TGCGCCAGCAGCCTAGGACTAGCGGGAGTTAGTAAGGGGGCAGATACGCAGTATTTT. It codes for CASSLGLAGVSKGADTQYF.